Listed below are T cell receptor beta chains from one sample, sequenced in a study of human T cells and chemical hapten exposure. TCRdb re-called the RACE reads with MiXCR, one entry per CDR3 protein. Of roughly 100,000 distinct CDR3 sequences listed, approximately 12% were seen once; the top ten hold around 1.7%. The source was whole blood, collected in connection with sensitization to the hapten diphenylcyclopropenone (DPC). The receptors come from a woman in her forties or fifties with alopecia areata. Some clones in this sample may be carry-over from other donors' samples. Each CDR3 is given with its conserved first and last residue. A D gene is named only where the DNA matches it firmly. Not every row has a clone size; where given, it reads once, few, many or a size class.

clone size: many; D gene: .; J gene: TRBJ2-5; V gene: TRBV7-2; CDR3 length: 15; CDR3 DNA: TGTGCCAGCAGCTTAGCAGGACAAGTCCAAGAGACCCAGTACTTC; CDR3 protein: CASSLAGQVQETQYF
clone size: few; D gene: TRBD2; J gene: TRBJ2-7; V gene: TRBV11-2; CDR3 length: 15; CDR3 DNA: TGTGCCAGCACCAGAGGGGGGACTAGTGGCGACGAGCAGTACTTC; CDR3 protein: CASTRGGTSGDEQYF
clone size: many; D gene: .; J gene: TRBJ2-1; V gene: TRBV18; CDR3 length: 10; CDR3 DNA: TGTGCCAGCTCACAGGGAGAGCAGTTCTTC; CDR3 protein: CASSQGEQFF
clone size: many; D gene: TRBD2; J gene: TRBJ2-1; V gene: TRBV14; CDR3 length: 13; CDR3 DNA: TGTGCCAGCACTTTTAGCGGGAGGGCCGGTCAGTTCTTC; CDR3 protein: CASTFSGRAGQFF
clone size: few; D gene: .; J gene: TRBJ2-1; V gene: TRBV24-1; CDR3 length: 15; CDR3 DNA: TGTGCCACCAGTGCAGGACAGACGATCTACAATGAGCAGTTCTTC; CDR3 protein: CATSAGQTIYNEQFF
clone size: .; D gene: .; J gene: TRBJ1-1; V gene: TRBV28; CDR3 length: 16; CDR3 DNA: TGTGCCAGCAGACCCGTCGGGGGCGTAGATGGCACTGAAGCTTTCTTT; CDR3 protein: CASRPVGGVDGTEAFF
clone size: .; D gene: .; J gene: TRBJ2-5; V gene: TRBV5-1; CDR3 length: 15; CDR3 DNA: TGCGCCAGCGTTCTTCGAAGGGCGGGACAAGAGACCCAGTACTTC; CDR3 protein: CASVLRRAGQETQYF
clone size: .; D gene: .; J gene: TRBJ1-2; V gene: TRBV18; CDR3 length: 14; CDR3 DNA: TGTGCCAGCTCACCTCAAGAGGGTGGAGATGGCTACACCTTC; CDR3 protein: CASSPQEGGDGYTF
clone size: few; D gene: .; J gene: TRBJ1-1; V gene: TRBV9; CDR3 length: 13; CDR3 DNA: TGTGCCAGCAGCGTAGAGGTGGACACTGAAGCTTTCTTT; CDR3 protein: CASSVEVDTEAFF
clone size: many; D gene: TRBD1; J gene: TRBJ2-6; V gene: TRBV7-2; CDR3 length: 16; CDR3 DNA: TGTGCCAGCAGCTTCCATACAGGGGTTGGGGCCAACGTCCTGACTTTC; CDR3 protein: CASSFHTGVGANVLTF
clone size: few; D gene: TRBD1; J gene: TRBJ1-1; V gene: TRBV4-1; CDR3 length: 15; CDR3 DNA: TGCGCCAGCAGCCAACCTGACAGGGCGAACACTGAAGCTTTCTTT; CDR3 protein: CASSQPDRANTEAFF
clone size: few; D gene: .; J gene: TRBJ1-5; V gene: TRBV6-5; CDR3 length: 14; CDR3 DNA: TGTGCCAGCAGTTTGGCGTCGGGCAATCAGCCCCAGCATTTT; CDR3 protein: CASSLASGNQPQHF
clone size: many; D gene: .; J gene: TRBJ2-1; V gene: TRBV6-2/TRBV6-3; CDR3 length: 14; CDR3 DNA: TGTGCCAGCAGTTACTTGTCAGGGCACAATGAGCAGTTCTTC; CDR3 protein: CASSYLSGHNEQFF
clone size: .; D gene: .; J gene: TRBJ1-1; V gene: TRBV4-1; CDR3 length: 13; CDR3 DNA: TGCGCCAGCAGCCAACCCTGGGGTACTGAAGCTTTCTTT; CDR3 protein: CASSQPWGTEAFF
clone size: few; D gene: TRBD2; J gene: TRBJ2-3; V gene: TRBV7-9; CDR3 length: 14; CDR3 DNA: TGTGCCAGCAGCGCATACGGACTAGCGGATACGCAGTATTTT; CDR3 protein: CASSAYGLADTQYF
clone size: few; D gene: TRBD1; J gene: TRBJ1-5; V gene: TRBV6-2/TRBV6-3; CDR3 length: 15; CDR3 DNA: TGTGCCAGCAGTCTACAAGGAGGGGGCCTTCAGCCCCAGCATTTT; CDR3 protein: CASSLQGGGLQPQHF
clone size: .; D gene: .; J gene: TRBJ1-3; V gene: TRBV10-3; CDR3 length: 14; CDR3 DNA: TGTGCCATCAGTGAACAGGGAGGAGGAAACACCATATATTTT; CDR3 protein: CAISEQGGGNTIYF
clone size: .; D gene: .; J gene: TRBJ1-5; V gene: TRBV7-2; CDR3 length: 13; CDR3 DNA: TGTGCCAGCAGCTTAGGCCTCAATCAGCCCCAGCATTTT; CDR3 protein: CASSLGLNQPQHF
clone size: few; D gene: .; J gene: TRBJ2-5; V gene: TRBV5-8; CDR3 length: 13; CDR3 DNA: TGTGCCAGCAGTATGGACGGCACCGAGACCCAGTACTTC; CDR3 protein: CASSMDGTETQYF
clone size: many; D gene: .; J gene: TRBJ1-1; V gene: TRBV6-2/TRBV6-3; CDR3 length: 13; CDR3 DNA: TGTGCCAGCAGTTACTCGACGGAAACTGAAGCTTTCTTT; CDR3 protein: CASSYSTETEAFF
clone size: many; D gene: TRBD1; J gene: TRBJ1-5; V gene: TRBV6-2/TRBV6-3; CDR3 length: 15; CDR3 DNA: TGTGCCAGCGCCACAGGGGGTCTCCGAGGGCAGCCCCAGCATTTT; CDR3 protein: CASATGGLRGQPQHF
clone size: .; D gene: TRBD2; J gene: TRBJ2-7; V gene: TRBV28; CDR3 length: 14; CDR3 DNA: TGTGCCACCGAGAGGGGCCGGGAGGGTTACGAGCAGTACTTC; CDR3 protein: CATERGREGYEQYF
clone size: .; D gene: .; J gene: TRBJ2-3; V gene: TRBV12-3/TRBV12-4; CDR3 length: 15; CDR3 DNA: TGTGCCAGCAGTTTTCAAGTAGCGGGCACAGATACGCAGTATTTT; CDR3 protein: CASSFQVAGTDTQYF
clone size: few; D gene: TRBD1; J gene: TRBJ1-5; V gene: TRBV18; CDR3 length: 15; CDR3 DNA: TGTGCCAGCACGACGGAAACAGGGGGGAATCAGCCCCAGCATTTT; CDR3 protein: CASTTETGGNQPQHF
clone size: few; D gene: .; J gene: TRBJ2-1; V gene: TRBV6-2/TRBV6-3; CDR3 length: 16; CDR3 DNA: TGTGCCAGCCTTGCAAGGGGGGCAAGCTCCTACAATGAGCAGTTCTTC; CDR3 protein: CASLARGASSYNEQFF
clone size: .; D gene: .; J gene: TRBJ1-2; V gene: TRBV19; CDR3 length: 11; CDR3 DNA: TGTGCCAGTGGGAAGGACTTGGGCTACACCTTC; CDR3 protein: CASGKDLGYTF
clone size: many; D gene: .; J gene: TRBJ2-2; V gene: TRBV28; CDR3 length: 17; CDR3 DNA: TGTGCCAGCAGTTTACAGGGCTGGGGGCGCGGCACCGGGGAGCTGTTTTTT; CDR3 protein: CASSLQGWGRGTGELFF
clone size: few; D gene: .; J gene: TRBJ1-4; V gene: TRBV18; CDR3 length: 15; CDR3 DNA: TGTGCCAGCTCACCACCGACCCAAAGAGGTGAAAAACTGTTTTTT; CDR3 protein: CASSPPTQRGEKLFF
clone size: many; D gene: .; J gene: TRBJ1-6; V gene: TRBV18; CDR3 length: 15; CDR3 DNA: TGTGCCAGCTCACCGACTTCTTTGGGTAATTCACCCCTCCACTTT; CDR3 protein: CASSPTSLGNSPLHF
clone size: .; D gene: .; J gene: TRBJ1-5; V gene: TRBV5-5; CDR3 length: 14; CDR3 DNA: TGTGCCAGCAGCTTGACGCACTATGATCAGCCCCAGCATTTT; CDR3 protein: CASSLTHYDQPQHF
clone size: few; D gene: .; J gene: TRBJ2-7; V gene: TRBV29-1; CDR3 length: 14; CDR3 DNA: TGCAGCGTTGAAGATCAGTCAGCGAACTACGAGCAGTACTTC; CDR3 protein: CSVEDQSANYEQYF
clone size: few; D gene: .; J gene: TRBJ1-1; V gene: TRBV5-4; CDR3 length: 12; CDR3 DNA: TGTGCCAGCAGCTCTACGGGAACTGAAGCTTTCTTT; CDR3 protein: CASSSTGTEAFF
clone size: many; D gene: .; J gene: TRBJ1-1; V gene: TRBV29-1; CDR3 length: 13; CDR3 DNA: TGCAGCGTTTGGGTAGGTTGGAACACTGAAGCTTTCTTT; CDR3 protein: CSVWVGWNTEAFF
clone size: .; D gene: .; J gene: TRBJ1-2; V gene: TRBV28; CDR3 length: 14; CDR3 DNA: TGTGCCAGCAGTTTGGGGCAGGTTGGAAAGGGCTACACCTTC; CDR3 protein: CASSLGQVGKGYTF
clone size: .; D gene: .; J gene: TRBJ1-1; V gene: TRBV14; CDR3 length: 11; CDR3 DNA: TGTGCCAGCAACGAGGGCACTGAAGCTTTCTTT; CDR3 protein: CASNEGTEAFF
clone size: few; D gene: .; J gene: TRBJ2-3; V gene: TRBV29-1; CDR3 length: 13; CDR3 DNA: TGCAGCGTTGAAGGGCAGGTGGTGGATACGCAGTATTTT; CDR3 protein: CSVEGQVVDTQYF
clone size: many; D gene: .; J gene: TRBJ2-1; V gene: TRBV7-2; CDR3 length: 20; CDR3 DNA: TGTGCCAGCAGCCACCAGGGCGTGTGGGGGCCGGGTGGGCTAAAACGGGAGCAGTTCTTC; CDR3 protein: CASSHQGVWGPGGLKREQFF
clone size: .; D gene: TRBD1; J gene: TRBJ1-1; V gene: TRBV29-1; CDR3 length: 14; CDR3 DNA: TGCAGCGTTGACACGGGACAGGGGCACACTGAAGCTTTCTTT; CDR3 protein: CSVDTGQGHTEAFF
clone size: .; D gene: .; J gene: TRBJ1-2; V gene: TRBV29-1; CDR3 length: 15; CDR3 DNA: TGCAGCGTTGAAAGACTTGGGAACTCAAATAGTCGCTACACCTTC; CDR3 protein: CSVERLGNSNSRYTF
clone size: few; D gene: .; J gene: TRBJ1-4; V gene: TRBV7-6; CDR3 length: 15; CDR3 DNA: TGTGCCAGCAGCTTAGCCGGCGGGTCGGGTGAAAAACTGTTTTTT; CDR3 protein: CASSLAGGSGEKLFF
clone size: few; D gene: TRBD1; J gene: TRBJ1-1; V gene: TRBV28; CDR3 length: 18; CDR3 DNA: TGTGCCAGCAGCGAACAGGGGGCAGCGGGAGACCTCGGGACTGAAGCTTTCTTT; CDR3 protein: CASSEQGAAGDLGTEAFF
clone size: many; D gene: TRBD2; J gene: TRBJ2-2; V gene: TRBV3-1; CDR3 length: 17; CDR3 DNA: TGTGCCAGCAGCCTCCTTCCACTAGCGGGAAACACCGGGGAGCTGTTTTTT; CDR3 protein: CASSLLPLAGNTGELFF
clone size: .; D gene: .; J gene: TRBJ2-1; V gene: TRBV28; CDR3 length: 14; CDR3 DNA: TGTGCCAGCAGTTCGGTAGCGGAACACAATGAGCAGTTCTTC; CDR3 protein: CASSSVAEHNEQFF
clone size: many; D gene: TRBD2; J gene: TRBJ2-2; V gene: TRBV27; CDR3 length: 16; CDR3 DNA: TGTGCCAGCCATTCGGGGACTAGCGGAAACACCGGGGAGCTGTTTTTT; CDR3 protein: CASHSGTSGNTGELFF
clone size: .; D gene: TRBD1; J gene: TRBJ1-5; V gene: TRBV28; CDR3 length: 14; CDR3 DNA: TGTGCCAGCATGGGACAGTCAAACAATCAGCCCCAGCATTTT; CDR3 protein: CASMGQSNNQPQHF
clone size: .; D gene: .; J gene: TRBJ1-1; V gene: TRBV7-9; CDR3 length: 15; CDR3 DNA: TGTGCCAGCAGCGCACTGGGAGGGGAGAACACTGAAGCTTTCTTT; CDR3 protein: CASSALGGENTEAFF
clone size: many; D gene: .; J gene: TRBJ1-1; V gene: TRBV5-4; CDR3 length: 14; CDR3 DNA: TGTGCCAGCAGCTTTGCAGGGCTGAGGACTGAAGCTTTCTTT; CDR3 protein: CASSFAGLRTEAFF
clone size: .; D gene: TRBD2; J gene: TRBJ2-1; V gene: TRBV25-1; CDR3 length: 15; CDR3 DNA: TGTGCCAGCAGCAATAGCGGGAGGGCCAGAAATGAGCAGTTCTTC; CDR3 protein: CASSNSGRARNEQFF
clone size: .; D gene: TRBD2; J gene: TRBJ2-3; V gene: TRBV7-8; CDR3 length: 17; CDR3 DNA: TGTGCCAGCAGCTTATCCCGGACTAGCGGGAACACAGATACGCAGTATTTT; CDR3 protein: CASSLSRTSGNTDTQYF
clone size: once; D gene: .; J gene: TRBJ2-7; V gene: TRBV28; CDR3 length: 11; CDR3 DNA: TGTGCCACCCAGGGTTGGTACGAGCAGTACTTC; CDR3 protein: CATQGWYEQYF
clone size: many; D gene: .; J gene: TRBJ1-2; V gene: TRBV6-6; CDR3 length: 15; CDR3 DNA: TGTGCCAGCAGTTCCGCGGGACAAACACCCTATGGCTACACCTTC; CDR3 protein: CASSSAGQTPYGYTF
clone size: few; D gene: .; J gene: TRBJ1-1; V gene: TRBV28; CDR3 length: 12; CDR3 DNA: TGTGCCAGCAGGTGGGTCGAAACTGAAGCTTTCTTT; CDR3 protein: CASRWVETEAFF